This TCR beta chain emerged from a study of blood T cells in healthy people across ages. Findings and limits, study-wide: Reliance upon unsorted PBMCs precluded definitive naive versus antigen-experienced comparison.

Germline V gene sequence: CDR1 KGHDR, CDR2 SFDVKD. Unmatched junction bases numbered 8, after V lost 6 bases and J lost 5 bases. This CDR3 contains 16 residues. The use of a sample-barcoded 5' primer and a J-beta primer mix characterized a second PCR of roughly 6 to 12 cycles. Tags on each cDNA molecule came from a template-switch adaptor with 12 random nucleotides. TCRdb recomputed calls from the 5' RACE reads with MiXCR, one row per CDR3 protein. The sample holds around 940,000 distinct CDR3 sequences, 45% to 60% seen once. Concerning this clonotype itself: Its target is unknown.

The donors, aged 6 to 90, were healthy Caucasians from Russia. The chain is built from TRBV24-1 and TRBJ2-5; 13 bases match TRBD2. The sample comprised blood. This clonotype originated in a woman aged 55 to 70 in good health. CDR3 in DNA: TGTGCCACCAGTCAAACTAGCGGGAGGGCATCCGAGACCCAGTACTTC. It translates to CATSQTSGRASETQYF.